Below, 7 T cell receptor beta chains from the same sample are listed, as sequenced in a study of T cells in Graves' hyperthyroidism and ophthalmopathy. The CDR3 regions of TCR beta were amplified from RNA transcripts. The TCR CDR3 was amplified in a first-round RT-PCR using the HTBI primer set. TCRdb passed the multiplex PCR reads through MiXCR, listing each CDR3 protein once. The sample lists 400,000 to 450,000 distinct CDR3 sequences; roughly 14% were seen once. Material: blood. The receptors derive from a man younger than 30 with Graves' ophthalmopathy.

This clonotype has a count of ten or more. This chain connects TRBV6-1 to TRBJ2-7, with 12 positions matching TRBD2. The ends lost 8 bases at V and 0 bases at J; junction bases unmatched: 11. The CDR3 is 17 residues long. Germline loops: CDR1 MNHNS, CDR2 SASEGT. The CDR3 DNA follows: TGTGCCAGCGGACCCGGGACTAGCGGGCCACGCTCCTACGAGCAGTACTTC. It encodes CASGPGTSGPRSYEQYF.

In regard to this clonotype: One end of the junction is discordant with germline, which a read error may explain. The CDR3 protein is CAGSSRREGSSYNSPLHF. The CDR3 nucleotides are TGTGCCGGCAGCAGTAGGAGGGAAGGGAGCTCCTATAATTCACCCCTCCACTTT. The V call is TRBV7-9, the J call TRBJ1-6; D is unresolved. This CDR3 region has 18 residues. Germline loops: CDR1 SEHNR, CDR2 FQNEAQ (reference sequence).

This clonotype turned up a few times. This sequence joins TRBV5-5 and TRBJ1-1; D remains ambiguous. CDR1 is SGHKS and CDR2 is YYEKEE in the germline V gene (reference sequence). Trimming left V 0 bases short and J 1 base short, with 7 bases between. This CDR3 comprises 14 residues. The CDR3 DNA reads TGTGCCAGCAGCTTGGCCTCCGGGAACACTGAAGCTTTCTTT. Its translation: CASSLASGNTEAFF.

This clonotype was picked up many times. V and J are TRBV7-9 and TRBJ2-7, with D possibly matching TRBD1 (5 bases). With 0 bases removed from V and 2 bases from J, the gap between germline ends came to 8 bases. From germline, CDR1 is SEHNR and CDR2 FQNEAQ (reference sequence). The CDR3 contains 14 residues. CDR3 protein: CASSLAQDTYEQYF. Written as DNA, the CDR3 is TGTGCCAGCAGCTTAGCCCAGGACACCTACGAGCAGTACTTC.

This clonotype occurred many times. The genes are TRBV27 and TRBJ2-5; 7 bases are a match to TRBD1. Trimming took 2 bases from V and 2 from J; bases not matched to a gene: 14. Germline V gene lookup returns CDR1 MNHEY and CDR2 SMNVEV (reference sequence). The length of the CDR3 is 18 residues. The CDR3 DNA reads TGTGCCAGCAGTTTAAGGCAAGGGGGCCCTATGAATCAAGAGACCCAGTACTTC. Translation: CASSLRQGGPMNQETQYF.

This clonotype has at least ten counts. The V and J genes are TRBV3-1 and TRBJ1-2; D is uncertain. The length of the CDR3 is 13 residues. Trimming cost V 4 bases and J 7 bases, with 13 bases left between them. From germline, CDR1 is LGHDT and CDR2 YNNKEL (reference sequence). This CDR3 is CASSPHEGGGYTF. The CDR3, as DNA: TGTGCCAGCAGCCCCCACGAGGGTGGTGGCTACACCTTC.

This clonotype was recorded at least ten times. V and J are TRBV6-6 and TRBJ2-7; TRBD1 might be the D (5 bases). The germline gives CDR1 MNHNY, CDR2 SVGAGI (reference sequence). This CDR3 has 14 residues. Trimming took 0 bases from V and 2 from J, leaving 8 bases between them. The CDR3 spells CASSYSRDTYEQYF. In DNA form, the CDR3 reads TGTGCCAGCAGTTACTCCAGGGATACCTACGAGCAGTACTTC.